The rows below give T cell receptor beta chains drawn from one sample of a study of cytomegalovirus exposure and HLA in healthy donors. Method: immunoSEQ multiplex PCR; TCRdb's copy keeps in-frame clones and lacks some. The repertoire holds 130,000 to 150,000 clones, with about 83% as singletons. Sequenced sample: PBMCs. Every receptor here comes from a man aged 35-49 years in good health and CMV-seropositive. Both conserved end residues are part of each CDR3. Each record gives: CDR3 protein, CDR3 DNA, D gene, J gene, CDR3 length, clone size, V gene. D genes are given only for firm matches. Not all rows give a size; the values are once, few, many and, for expanded clones, a class.

CASSLQGEHSGANGLTF,TGCGCCAGCAGCTTACAGGGGGAACACTCTGGGGCCAACGGCCTGACTTTC,TRBD1,TRBJ2-6,17,.,TRBV5-1
CASSTSQELNTEAFF,TGTGCCAGCAGCACATCACAGGAGCTGAACACTGAAGCTTTCTTT,.,TRBJ1-1,15,.,TRBV6-6
CASSLNSRGGETQYF,TGTGCCAGCAGCTTAAACAGCCGGGGGGGGGAGACCCAGTACTTC,TRBD2,TRBJ2-5,15,.,TRBV7-3
CASPGGASGSPDTQYF,TGTGCCAGTCCCGGGGGAGCTAGCGGGAGCCCAGATACGCAGTATTTT,TRBD2,TRBJ2-3,16,.,TRBV6-4
CASRPHSGRAGDTQYF,TGTGCCAGCAGGCCTCATAGCGGGAGGGCCGGGGATACGCAGTATTTT,TRBD2,TRBJ2-3,16,.,TRBV7-9
CASGLEFGTQYF,TGTGCTAGTGGTTTGGAGTTCGGGACTCAGTACTTC,.,TRBJ2-5,12,.,TRBV12-5
CASSSPAGLNQPQHF,TGTGCCAGCAGCTCGCCCGCAGGCCTAAATCAGCCCCAGCATTTT,.,TRBJ1-5,15,.,TRBV7-2
CARGQRHNEQFF,TGTGCCAGGGGACAGCGCCACAATGAGCAGTTCTTC,TRBD1,TRBJ2-1,12,.,TRBV27
CASSAGQGDNQPQHF,TGTGCCAGCAGCGCCGGACAGGGAGACAATCAGCCCCAGCATTTT,TRBD1,TRBJ1-5,15,.,TRBV9
CASSLLSGGSYEQYF,TGTGCCAGCAGCCTACTATCGGGGGGATCCTACGAGCAGTACTTC,TRBD2,TRBJ2-7,15,.,TRBV28
CASSFAGANTIYF,TGTGCCAGCAGCTTTGCAGGGGCCAACACCATATATTTT,.,TRBJ1-3,13,once,TRBV7-9
CTSSQDWATGSNQPQHF,TGCACCAGCAGCCAAGATTGGGCTACAGGGAGCAATCAGCCCCAGCATTTT,.,TRBJ1-5,17,.,TRBV4-3
CASTSDRADQPQHF,TGTGCCAGCACCTCGGACAGGGCTGATCAGCCCCAGCATTTT,TRBD1,TRBJ1-5,14,.,TRBV28
CASSFLGGEGEQYF,TGCGCCAGCAGCTTTTTAGGGGGCGAGGGCGAGCAGTACTTC,TRBD1,TRBJ2-7,14,.,TRBV5-1
CASSFSQGGTYEQYF,TGTGCCAGCAGCTTCAGCCAGGGGGGTACCTACGAGCAGTACTTC,.,TRBJ2-7,15,.,TRBV13
CASSMREGAYEQYF,TGTGCCAGTAGTATGCGGGAGGGCGCCTACGAGCAGTACTTC,TRBD2,TRBJ2-7,14,.,TRBV19
CASSQASGELFF,TGTGCCAGCAGCCAAGCCTCCGGGGAGCTGTTTTTT,.,TRBJ2-2,12,few,TRBV14